The rows below give T cell receptor beta chains drawn from one sample of a study of blood T cell repertoires in COVID-19. The data were produced by immunoSEQ multiplex PCR, yet TCRdb's version contains in-frame clones alone and is incomplete. Among about 300,000 clones, 65% to 90% were seen once, and the ten largest hold less than 11%. What was sequenced was PBMCs or T cells enriched from blood (not recorded which). Receptors originate from a woman aged 18-30 years who had recovered from COVID-19. Both conserved end residues are part of each CDR3. The order of the fields is V gene, D gene, clone size, J gene, CDR3 DNA, CDR3 protein. The D gene is left open where the match is weak. Only part of the rows carry a size: once, few, many, or a class if the clone is expanded.

>TRBV27|TRBD1|once|TRBJ2-5
TGTGCCAGCAGTGGTACAGGGGTGGTTAGAGAGACCCAGTACTTC
CASSGTGVVRETQYF
>TRBV27|NA|NA|TRBJ1-2
TGTGCCAGCAGCCCAACAGCCCTGACCAACTATGGCTACACCTTC
CASSPTALTNYGYTF
>TRBV29-1|TRBD1|NA|TRBJ1-1
TGCAGCTCAAGCCCGGGACAGGGGGTGGAAGCTTTCTTT
CSSSPGQGVEAFF
>TRBV3-1/TRBV3-2|TRBD2|NA|TRBJ2-5
TGTGCCAGCAGCCCGAGCGGGGGAGAGACCCAGTACTTC
CASSPSGGETQYF
>TRBV21-1|NA|NA|TRBJ2-1
TGTGCCAGCAGCAAAGATCTAGCGGGAAGGCCTAAATACAATGAGCAGTTCTTC
CASSKDLAGRPKYNEQFF
>TRBV9|NA|NA|TRBJ2-1
TGTGCCAGCAGCGTAGCGTTAGAACCGTACAATGAGCAGTTCTTC
CASSVALEPYNEQFF
>TRBV9|TRBD1|NA|TRBJ2-7
TGTGCCAGCAGTGCTGGGACAGGGGGAGCCTACGAGCAGTACTTC
CASSAGTGGAYEQYF
>TRBV30|TRBD1|NA|TRBJ1-2
TGTGCCTGGAGTGTACCCCACAGGGGCCTCAGGTATGGCTACACCTTC
CAWSVPHRGLRYGYTF
>TRBV27|TRBD2|NA|TRBJ2-7
TGTGCCAGCAGATCCCCCTTAGCGGGGAACTACGAGCAGTACTTC
CASRSPLAGNYEQYF
>TRBV7-9|TRBD1|NA|TRBJ1-2
TGTGCCAGCAGCTTAGAAGGAGACAGGGAAGTGGGCTACACCTTC
CASSLEGDREVGYTF
>TRBV27|NA|once|TRBJ2-7
TGTGCCAGCAGTTTGACGACAGGAAACTACGAGCAGTACTTC
CASSLTTGNYEQYF
>TRBV24-1|NA|NA|TRBJ2-2
TGTGCCACCAGTGATTCAACTAGTTTTAGCGGGGAGCTGTTTTTT
CATSDSTSFSGELFF
>TRBV5-1|NA|NA|TRBJ1-4
TGCGCCAGCAGCCCAGGGACGGCGGGGCCCAATGAAAAACTGTTTTTT
CASSPGTAGPNEKLFF
>TRBV12-3/TRBV12-4|NA|few|TRBJ1-2
TGTGCCAGCAGGCACCGGAACTATGGCTACACCTTC
CASRHRNYGYTF
>TRBV11-2|NA|NA|TRBJ1-5
TGTGCCAGCAGCCCCGGGTCCTACTCGGGTCAGCCCCAGCATTTT
CASSPGSYSGQPQHF
>TRBV21-1|NA|NA|TRBJ1-2
TGTGCCAGCATCCAGATATATGGTATGGGCTACACCTTC
CASIQIYGMGYTF
>TRBV10-3|NA|once|TRBJ1-3
TGTGCCATCAGTGAAATGTTATTCTCTGGAAACACCATATATTTT
CAISEMLFSGNTIYF
>TRBV6-5|NA|NA|TRBJ1-1
TGTGCCAGCAGTTACTTCCATAGGAGACCGAACACTGAAGCTTTCTTT
CASSYFHRRPNTEAFF
>TRBV28|NA|NA|TRBJ2-5
TGTGCCAGTTCTCAAACCGGGGGAGAGACCCAGTACTTC
CASSQTGGETQYF
>TRBV19|NA|NA|TRBJ2-1
TGTGCCAGTAGTACCCAGGGGAATGAGCAGTTCTTC
CASSTQGNEQFF
>TRBV12-3/TRBV12-4|NA|NA|TRBJ1-5
TGTGCCAGCAGTTTGCAGGGCAGTCAGCCCCAGCATTTT
CASSLQGSQPQHF
>TRBV7-9|NA|NA|TRBJ1-1
TGTGCCAGCAGCGTACCTAACGGTATAGCTGAAGCTTTCTTT
CASSVPNGIAEAFF
>TRBV30|TRBD2|NA|TRBJ2-2
TGTGCCTGGTTCCGGAGGAAAAGCGGGGGGAACACCGGGGAGCTGTTTTTT
CAWFRRKSGGNTGELFF
>TRBV12-3/TRBV12-4|TRBD1|NA|TRBJ1-1
TGTGCCAGCACAACAGGGGGGACTGAAGCTTTCTTT
CASTTGGTEAFF
>TRBV7-9|TRBD2|NA|TRBJ2-7
TGTGCCAGCAGCTCCCCCGGGTGGGGACTAGCGGGGACAAAACACGAGCAGTACTTC
CASSSPGWGLAGTKHEQYF
>TRBV4-1|NA|NA|TRBJ1-1
TGCGCCAGCAGCCAAGAACGGTCTCTTAACACTGAAGCTTTCTTT
CASSQERSLNTEAFF
>TRBV15|TRBD1|NA|TRBJ1-4
TGTGCCACCAGCAGTGGGACAGGGTATGAAAAACTGTTTTTT
CATSSGTGYEKLFF
>TRBV5-1|NA|few|TRBJ2-6
TGCGCCAGCAGCTTGGCGGTCTCTGGGGCCAACGTCCTGACTTTC
CASSLAVSGANVLTF
>TRBV5-1|NA|NA|TRBJ2-3
TGCGCCAGCAAGGACGTCCTGGGGGCAGGAGATACGCAGTATTTT
CASKDVLGAGDTQYF
>TRBV10-3|NA|many|TRBJ2-3
TGTGCCATCAGTGGGGACAACACAGATACGCAGTATTTT
CAISGDNTDTQYF
>TRBV7-8|TRBD2|NA|TRBJ2-5
TGTGCCAGCAGCTCCGAGGGAGGGCGGGAGACCCAGTACTTC
CASSSEGGRETQYF
>TRBV5-6|TRBD1|NA|TRBJ1-2
TGTGCCAGCAGCCGGACAGGGGAGAACGACTACACCTTC
CASSRTGENDYTF
>TRBV5-1|NA|NA|TRBJ1-6
TGCGCCAGCAGCCTGGGGCGGCACGATAATTCACCCCTCCACTTT
CASSLGRHDNSPLHF
>TRBV9|TRBD2|NA|TRBJ2-7
TGTGCCAGCAGCCGGACTAGCGTAGATTACGAGCAGTACTTC
CASSRTSVDYEQYF
>TRBV19|NA|NA|TRBJ2-3
TGTGCCAGTAGCGAACAGGGAAGCACAGATACGCAGTATTTT
CASSEQGSTDTQYF
>TRBV7-3|TRBD2|NA|TRBJ2-2
TGTGCCAGCAGCGCAGGACTAGCGGGAGTCGAAACCGGGGAGCTGTTTTTT
CASSAGLAGVETGELFF
>TRBV7-9|NA|NA|TRBJ1-4
TGTGCCAGCAGCCCCCGCTACAGGGACGGTAATGAAAAACTGTTTTTT
CASSPRYRDGNEKLFF
>TRBV5-1|TRBD1|NA|TRBJ2-3
TGCGCCAGCAGCCCTAACCCGACAGGGACAGATACGCAGTATTTT
CASSPNPTGTDTQYF
>TRBV30|NA|once|TRBJ1-5
TGTGCCTGGAGTGGGGGAACAGGGAGCAATCAGCCCCAGCATTTT
CAWSGGTGSNQPQHF
>TRBV7-2|NA|NA|TRBJ1-2
TGTGCCAGCAGCCCCGGGACATTCTATGGCTACACCTTC
CASSPGTFYGYTF
>TRBV28|TRBD2|NA|TRBJ2-3
TGTGCCAGCAGCTGGACTAGCGGCACAGATACGCAGTATTTT
CASSWTSGTDTQYF
>TRBV29-1|TRBD1|NA|TRBJ1-2
TGCAGCGTTACCCGAGGGGGCAGGGGAGACGGTGGCTACACCTTC
CSVTRGGRGDGGYTF
>TRBV7-9|NA|few|TRBJ1-5
TGTGCCAGCAGCTTCGGACAGTCTAATCAGCCCCAGCATTTT
CASSFGQSNQPQHF
>TRBV19|NA|NA|TRBJ1-5
TGTGCCAGTACGCTCTTACGTCAGGTGGGTAATCAGCCCCAGCATTTT
CASTLLRQVGNQPQHF
>TRBV18|NA|NA|TRBJ1-1
TGTGCCAGCTCAGACCAGGTGGTGCAGAGTCTGACTGAAGCTTTCTTT
CASSDQVVQSLTEAFF
>TRBV9|NA|NA|TRBJ1-1
TGTGCCAGCAGCGTCATGACAGGCGAAGCTTTCTTT
CASSVMTGEAFF
>TRBV6-5|NA|NA|TRBJ1-2
TGTGCCAGCAGCGGTAGTAACGCTAACTATGGCTACACCTTC
CASSGSNANYGYTF
>TRBV2|NA|NA|TRBJ2-1
TGTGCCGGGGAACAGGGTTTTAATGAGCAGTTCTTC
CAGEQGFNEQFF
>TRBV28|NA|few|TRBJ1-5
TGTGCCATCATGAATCCCGAATTTGGGGCCCAGCCCCAGCATTTT
CAIMNPEFGAQPQHF
>TRBV11-1|TRBD2|NA|TRBJ2-2
TGTGCCAGCAGCCTCCTAGCGGGATTTACCGGGGAGCTGTTTTTT
CASSLLAGFTGELFF
>TRBV19|TRBD1|NA|TRBJ1-2
TGTGCCAGTAGGATAAAGACAGGGGCTAACTATGGCTACACCTTC
CASRIKTGANYGYTF
>TRBV12-3/TRBV12-4|NA|NA|TRBJ1-1
TGTGCCAGCCTACGGGGGGGAGGGAGTGAAGCTTTCTTT
CASLRGGGSEAFF
>TRBV10-3|TRBD2|NA|TRBJ2-3
TGTGCCATCAGTGAGTCTAGCGGGGGGGGCCCCGCGCAGTATTTT
CAISESSGGGPAQYF
>TRBV4-1|NA|NA|TRBJ1-5
TGCGCCAGCAGCCAAGATTGGGACATCAATCAGCCCCAGCATTTT
CASSQDWDINQPQHF
>TRBV7-8|TRBD1|NA|TRBJ2-7
TGTGCCAGCAGCCCACAGGGGCTAACCTCCTACGAGCAGTACTTC
CASSPQGLTSYEQYF
>TRBV9|NA|NA|TRBJ1-2
TGTGCCAGCAGCGTAGCTACCTTTCAAGGCTACACCTTC
CASSVATFQGYTF